This TCR beta chain is drawn from a study of response to subunit inactivated influenza vaccine. Study-wide findings and caveats: Few new T cells, the authors suggested, are recruited by each seasonal influenza vaccination.

This clonotype was observed a handful of times. Its antigen remains unidentified. The V gene end was trimmed by 5 bases and the J gene end by 8 bases; junction bases not matched to a gene: 18. The CDR3 covers 17 residues. The V gene's germline CDR1 is SEHNR and CDR2 FQNEAQ (reference sequence). TCRdb re-derived calls from the RT-PCR reads in MiXCR, one entry per CDR3 protein. Seen here are about 830,000 distinct CDR3 sequences, 15% to 20% observed once, and the top ten hold approximately 11%. The material was PBMCs from blood, obtained 4 to 6 days after vaccination. The TCR comes from a man aged 50-60 years who received an inactivated influenza vaccine. This rearrangement joins TRBV7-9 to TRBJ2-3, with 8 bases matching TRBD1. The CDR3 here is CASSGCFPDRASCTQYF. CDR3 DNA sequence: TGTGCCAGCAGCGGTTGTTTTCCGGACAGGGCGAGTTGTACGCAGTATTTT.